The clone carrying this T cell receptor (beta chain) was counted a few times. Its antigen remains unidentified. The sample belongs to a study of T-cell reconstitution after alpha-beta-depleted transplantation in children. Study-wide results and limits: It was surviving recipient T cells and thymic progenitors that gave some patients high TCRbeta diversity at day 60. Counts and diversity of T cells one year after transplant came mostly from newly produced T cells. Expanded graft clones numbering several hundred reportedly gave rise to alpha-beta T cells about two months after transplant.

V shed 4 bases and J shed 0 bases, with 19 bases lying between them. CDR3 size: 18 residues. Germline CDR1 is SGHAT and CDR2 is FQNNGV. Unique molecular identifiers tagged the TCRbeta library. TCRdb redid the calling of the PCR reads with MiXCR, one entry per CDR3 protein. The sample lists tens of thousands of distinct CDR3 sequences, about a sixth occurring once. Sequencing was performed on PBMCs, mostly from graft donor cells, taken 360 days after TCRalphabeta/CD19-depleted stem cell transplant. The chain carries TRBV11-2 and TRBJ2-1; D possibly corresponds to TRBD1 (6 bases). This receptor was identified in a male patient aged 2 to 10 who had a stem cell transplant for acute lymphoblastic leukemia, so the T cells may come from the graft donor. The CDR3 DNA sequence: TGTGCCAGCAGCTCCAATCGGGACACCTTGAGCTCCTACAATGAGCAGTTCTTC. Its protein is CASSSNRDTLSSYNEQFF.